Below are 5 T cell receptor beta chains sequenced from a single sample in a study of cytomegalovirus exposure and HLA in healthy donors. The PCR made use of 60 Vbeta and 13 Jbeta primers. The protocol was immunoSEQ multiplex PCR, while the TCRdb copy is restricted to in-frame clones and leaves out a portion. The repertoire table contains 150,000 or so clones. The sequenced material came from PBMCs. The receptors were gathered from a woman aged 50 to 65 in good health and CMV-seronegative.

The chain is built from TRBV2 and TRBJ2-7; 7 bases agree with TRBD1. CDR1 and CDR2 (germline): SNHLY, FYNNEI. Unmatched junction bases numbered 11, after V lost 6 bases and J lost 6 bases. This CDR3 has 14 residues. CDR3 DNA: TGTGCCAGCAGCCAGACAGGGTCTGAGGGCGAGCAGTACTTC. This translates into CASSQTGSEGEQYF.

The V call is TRBV30, the J call TRBJ2-1; 8 bases are shared with TRBD2. The V gene's germline CDR1 is GTSNPN and CDR2 SVGIG (reference sequence). Unmatched junction bases numbered 6, after V lost 4 bases and J lost 7 bases. This CDR3 is built from 13 residues. The CDR3: CAWKAGVANEQFF. CDR3 in DNA: TGTGCCTGGAAAGCGGGAGTAGCTAATGAGCAGTTCTTC.

The rearrangement links TRBV7-2 to TRBJ2-3; TRBD1 matches at 7 bases. From germline, CDR1 is SGHTA and CDR2 FQGNSA. V lost 5 bases to trimming and J lost 5 bases; unmatched junction nucleotides: 4. This CDR3 has 13 residues. DNA for the CDR3: TGTGCCAGCAGCGCGGACAGGCAAGATACGCAGTATTTT. Translated, it gives CASSADRQDTQYF. The complete variable domain, with remaining parts taken from reference TRBV7-2 and TRBJ2-3, reads GAGVSQSPSNKVTEKGKDVELRCDPISGHTALYWYRQSLGQGLEFLIYFQGNSAPDKSGLPSDRFSAERTGGSVSTLTIQRTQQEDSAVYLCASSADRQDTQYFGPGTRLTVL.

The chain uses TRBV5-5 and TRBJ1-4, with 9 bases that match TRBD1. The CDR3 is 14 residues long. CDR1 SGHKS and CDR2 YYEKEE come from the germline V gene (reference sequence). V shed 0 bases and J 7 bases; nucleotides not matched to a gene: 1. DNA of the CDR3: TGTGCCAGCAGCTTGGGGACAGGGGTTGAAAAACTGTTTTTT. This translates into CASSLGTGVEKLFF.

The gene calls are TRBV7-3 and TRBJ2-1; 8 bases agree with TRBD2. In germline, CDR1 is SGHTA, CDR2 FQGTGA. This CDR3 is built from 14 residues. Losses at the gene ends were 5 bases for V and 6 bases for J; bases not matched to a gene: 6. The CDR3 loop is CASSLSGASNEQFF. For the CDR3, the DNA is TGTGCCAGCAGCCTTAGCGGGGCCTCCAATGAGCAGTTCTTC.